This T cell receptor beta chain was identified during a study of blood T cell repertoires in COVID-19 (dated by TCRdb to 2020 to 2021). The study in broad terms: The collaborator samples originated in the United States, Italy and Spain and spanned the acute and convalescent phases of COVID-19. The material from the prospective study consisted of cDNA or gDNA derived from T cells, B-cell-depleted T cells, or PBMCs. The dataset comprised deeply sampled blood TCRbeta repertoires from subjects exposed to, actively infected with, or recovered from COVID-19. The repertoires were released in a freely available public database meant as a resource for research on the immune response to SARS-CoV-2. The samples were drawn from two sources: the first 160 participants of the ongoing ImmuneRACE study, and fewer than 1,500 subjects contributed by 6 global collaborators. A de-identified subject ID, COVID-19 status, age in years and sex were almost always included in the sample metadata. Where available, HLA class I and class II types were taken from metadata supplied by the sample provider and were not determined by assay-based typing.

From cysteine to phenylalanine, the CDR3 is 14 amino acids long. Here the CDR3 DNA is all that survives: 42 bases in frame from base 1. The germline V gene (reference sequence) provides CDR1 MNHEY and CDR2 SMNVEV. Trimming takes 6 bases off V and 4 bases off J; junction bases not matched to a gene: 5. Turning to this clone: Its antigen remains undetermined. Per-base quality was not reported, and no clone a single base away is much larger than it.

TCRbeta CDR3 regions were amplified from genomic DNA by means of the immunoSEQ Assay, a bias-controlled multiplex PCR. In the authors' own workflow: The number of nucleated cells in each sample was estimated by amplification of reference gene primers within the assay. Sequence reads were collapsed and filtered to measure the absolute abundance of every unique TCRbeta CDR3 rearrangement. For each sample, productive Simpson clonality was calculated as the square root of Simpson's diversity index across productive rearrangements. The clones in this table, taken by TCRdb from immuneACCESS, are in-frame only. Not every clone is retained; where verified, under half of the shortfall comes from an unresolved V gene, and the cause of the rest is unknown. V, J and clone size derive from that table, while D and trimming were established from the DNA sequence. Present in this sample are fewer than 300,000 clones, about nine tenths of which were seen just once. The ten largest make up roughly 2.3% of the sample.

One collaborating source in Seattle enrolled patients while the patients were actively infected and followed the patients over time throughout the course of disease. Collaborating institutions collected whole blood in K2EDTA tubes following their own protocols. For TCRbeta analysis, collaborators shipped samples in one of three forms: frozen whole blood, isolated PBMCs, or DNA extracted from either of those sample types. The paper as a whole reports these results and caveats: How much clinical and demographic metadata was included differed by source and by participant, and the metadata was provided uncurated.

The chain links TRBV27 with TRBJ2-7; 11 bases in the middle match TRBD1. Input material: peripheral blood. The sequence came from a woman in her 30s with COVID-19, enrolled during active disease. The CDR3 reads CASSRTGGIYEQYF. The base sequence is TGTGCCAGCAGCAGGACAGGGGGCATATACGAGCAGTACTTC.